This TCR beta chain is from a study of glioma-infiltrating T cells after dendritic cell vaccination. Germline lookup yields CDR1 GTSNPN and CDR2 SVGIG (reference sequence). CDR3 length: 12 residues. The V end was cut by 2 bases, the J end by 0 bases, with 5 bases between. The data were produced by immunoSEQ multiplex PCR, yet TCRdb's version contains in-frame clones alone and is incomplete. This sample has approximately 22,000 clones, with around 79% found just once. This clonotype was obtained from a human donor with glioblastoma. The sample here was blood, taken before dendritic cell vaccination. V is TRBV30 and J is TRBJ2-7; D is unresolved. DNA of the CDR3: TGTGCCTGGAGTAGTAGCTCCTACGAGCAGTACTTC. It yields the protein CAWSSSSYEQYF.